This TCR beta chain comes out of a study of T cells in Graves' hyperthyroidism and ophthalmopathy. Across the whole study: Peripheral blood draws took place at initial diagnosis, ahead of any treatment. Notes on the study in general: In the blood, most expanded thyroid clonotypes above 0.001 appeared as well.

Using RNA transcripts as the source, TCR beta CDR3 regions were amplified. A first-round RT-PCR of the TCR CDR3 used the HTBI primer set. MiXCR, applied by TCRdb to the multiplex PCR reads, yields one record per CDR3 protein. The repertoire includes nearly 750,000 distinct CDR3 sequences, 30% to 40% of them detected once, and around 31% sits in the top ten. This clonotype was seen repeatedly, ten times or more. Its specificity is unknown. Clinical symptoms, serum thyroxine and TRAb, thyroid ultrasound and orbital computed tomography were used for the diagnoses. Material: blood. This receptor was taken from a woman in her forties with Graves' hyperthyroidism.

Here the CDR3 DNA reads TGTGCCAGCAGTCAGACAGAGACCTACGAGCAGTACTTC. It translates to CASSQTETYEQYF. This chain links TRBV2 with TRBJ2-7; TRBD1 is a possible D gene (5 bases). This CDR3 has 13 residues. Germline CDR1 reads SNHLY; CDR2 reads FYNNEI. V shed 5 bases and J shed 2 bases, with 10 bases lying between them. Full variable domain (outside the CDR3, taken from reference TRBV2 and TRBJ2-7): EPEVTQTPSHQVTQMGQEVILRCVPISNHLYFYWYRQILGQKVEFLVSFYNNEISEKSEIFDDQFSVERPDGSNFTLKIRSTKLEDSAMYFCASSQTETYEQYFGPGTRLTVT.